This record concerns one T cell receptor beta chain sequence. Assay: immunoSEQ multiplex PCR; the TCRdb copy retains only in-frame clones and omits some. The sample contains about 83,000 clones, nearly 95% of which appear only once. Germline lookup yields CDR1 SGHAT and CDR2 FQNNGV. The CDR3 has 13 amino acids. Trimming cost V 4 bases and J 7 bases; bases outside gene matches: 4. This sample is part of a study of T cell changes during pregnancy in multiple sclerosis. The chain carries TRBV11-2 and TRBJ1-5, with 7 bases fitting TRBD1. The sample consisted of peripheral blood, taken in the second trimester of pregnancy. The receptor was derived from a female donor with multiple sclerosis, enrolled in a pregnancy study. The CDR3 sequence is CASSSQQGQPQHF. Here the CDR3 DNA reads TGTGCCAGCAGCTCACAACAGGGGCAGCCCCAGCATTTT.